This T cell receptor beta chain derives from a study of blood T cell repertoires in COVID-19. Across the whole study: T cells, B-cell-depleted T cells, or PBMCs supplied cDNA or gDNA.

This CDR3 region has 14 residues. Germline CDR1 MNHEY, CDR2 SVGAGI. The germline V and J ends were trimmed by 6 bases and 5 bases, with 16 bases remaining between them. Participants' own reports of clinical history determined their cohort assignment. Authors' analysis steps: Reference gene primers were amplified, and this amplification served to estimate nucleated cell counts. Method: immunoSEQ multiplex PCR; TCRdb's copy keeps in-frame clones and lacks some. V and J calls and clone size come straight from that table; D and trimming were deduced from the DNA. The sample lists over 200,000 clones, about four fifths occurring once.

The sequence came from a woman between 45 and 60 years old with acute COVID-19. V and J are TRBV6-5 and TRBJ2-5; tentatively, D is TRBD1 (5 bases). The sequenced sample was PBMCs or T cells enriched from blood (not recorded which). The CDR3 DNA reads as TGTGCCAGCAGGCTCACAGGACCGACTGAGACCCAGTACTTC. Encoded protein: CASRLTGPTETQYF.